This T cell receptor (beta chain) was captured by sequencing in a study of CD8+ T cells in alopecia areata. The study's findings and limits: In scalp and blood, many expanded lesional clones persisted during tofacitinib. Across lesional scalp, and particularly alopecia totalis/universalis, clonality surpassed that of normal scalp.

Judged by abundance, this clone is medium-sized. Its matching antigen is unknown. As to treatment: oral pan-JAK inhibitor, 5-10 mg twice daily. RNA was extracted and reverse transcribed into cDNA as the sequencing template. Measured with immunoSEQ multiplex PCR; TCRdb has only the in-frame clones, and not every one. The sample lists about 42,000 clones, roughly two thirds occurring once. This sequence originates from a human donor with alopecia areata. The sequencing used CD8+ T cells sorted from blood, collected at week 4, from a patient treated with tofacitinib.

The chain's CDR3 is CSVESGNEQFF. For the CDR3, the DNA is TGCAGCGTGGAAAGTGGCAATGAGCAGTTCTTC. The V and J genes are TRBV29-1 and TRBJ2-1; unclear D gene. The CDR3 has 11 amino acids. Germline V gives CDR1 SQVTM, CDR2 ANQGSEA. The V end was cut by 6 bases, the J end by 6 bases, with 9 bases between.